Listed below are T cell receptor beta chains from one sample, sequenced in a study of blood T cell repertoires in COVID-19. The method was immunoSEQ multiplex PCR; TCRdb's version includes in-frame clones alone and lacks a portion of them. The sample shows under 95,000 clones, 83% of them seen only once. Sequenced sample: peripheral blood. The receptor set was obtained from a woman older than 75 with acute or convalescent COVID-19. Both conserved end residues are part of each CDR3. Each record gives: V gene, D gene, J gene, clone size, CDR3 DNA, CDR3 protein. D genes are given only for firm matches. The size field is filled for only some rows; it gives once, few, many or a size class.

v_call: TRBV3-1/TRBV3-2
d_call: NA
j_call: TRBJ2-7
clone_size: NA
cdr3_nt: TGTGCCAGCAGCCAAGCGGGAAAGGGTCACGAGCAGTACTTC
cdr3_aa: CASSQAGKGHEQYF

v_call: TRBV2
d_call: TRBD2
j_call: TRBJ2-5
clone_size: NA
cdr3_nt: TGTGCCAGCACGGGACTAGCGGGAGGCGGGACCCAGTACTTC
cdr3_aa: CASTGLAGGGTQYF

v_call: TRBV7-2
d_call: NA
j_call: TRBJ1-2
clone_size: NA
cdr3_nt: TGTGCCAGCAGCCCTAGGAGTTCTGGCTACACCTTC
cdr3_aa: CASSPRSSGYTF

v_call: TRBV6-5
d_call: NA
j_call: TRBJ1-2
clone_size: NA
cdr3_nt: TGTGCCAGCACCCCGAGCAGGGCTAACTATGGCTACACCTTC
cdr3_aa: CASTPSRANYGYTF

v_call: TRBV10-3
d_call: TRBD2
j_call: TRBJ2-3
clone_size: NA
cdr3_nt: TGTGCCACCCGGGGGGGAGGCACAGATACGCAGTATTTT
cdr3_aa: CATRGGGTDTQYF

v_call: TRBV5-6
d_call: TRBD2
j_call: TRBJ2-3
clone_size: NA
cdr3_nt: TGTGCCAGCACCCGAGCGGGAGCCTCAGATACGCAGTATTTT
cdr3_aa: CASTRAGASDTQYF

v_call: TRBV28
d_call: NA
j_call: TRBJ1-2
clone_size: few
cdr3_nt: TGTGCCAGCAGAACCACAGGGTACTATGGCTACACCTTC
cdr3_aa: CASRTTGYYGYTF

v_call: TRBV5-1
d_call: TRBD2
j_call: TRBJ2-2
clone_size: NA
cdr3_nt: TGCGCCAGCACTTTAGCGGGAGGGCCGGCCACCGGGGAGCTGTTTTTT
cdr3_aa: CASTLAGGPATGELFF

v_call: TRBV2
d_call: TRBD2
j_call: TRBJ2-1
clone_size: NA
cdr3_nt: TGTGCCAGCGGGACTAGCTCCTACAATGAGCAGTTCTTC
cdr3_aa: CASGTSSYNEQFF

v_call: TRBV6-5
d_call: NA
j_call: TRBJ2-4
clone_size: NA
cdr3_nt: TGTGCCAGCAGTTCGAGCCGAGTAGCCAAAAACATTCAGTACTTC
cdr3_aa: CASSSSRVAKNIQYF

v_call: TRBV7-9
d_call: NA
j_call: TRBJ1-3
clone_size: NA
cdr3_nt: TGTGCCACCTTCGGGAGCTCTGGAAACACCATATATTTT
cdr3_aa: CATFGSSGNTIYF

v_call: TRBV7-5
d_call: NA
j_call: TRBJ1-6
clone_size: NA
cdr3_nt: TGTGCCAGAAGCTACTACGAAAGAAGACAGGGGAGCTCCTATAATTCACCCCTCCACTTT
cdr3_aa: CARSYYERRQGSSYNSPLHF

v_call: TRBV28
d_call: TRBD2
j_call: TRBJ2-7
clone_size: NA
cdr3_nt: TGTGCCAGCAGTCGGGGAGGGCCTTACGGGGAGCAGTACTTC
cdr3_aa: CASSRGGPYGEQYF

v_call: TRBV19
d_call: TRBD1
j_call: TRBJ2-7
clone_size: few
cdr3_nt: TGTGCCAGTAGTCCAGACAGGGTTTCTTACAGCGAGCAGTACTTC
cdr3_aa: CASSPDRVSYSEQYF

v_call: TRBV4-3
d_call: TRBD2
j_call: TRBJ2-1
clone_size: NA
cdr3_nt: TGCGCCAGCAGCTCGCTCTCACTAGCGGGAGCCTACAATGAGCAGTTCTTC
cdr3_aa: CASSSLSLAGAYNEQFF

v_call: TRBV11-2
d_call: TRBD2
j_call: TRBJ2-7
clone_size: NA
cdr3_nt: TGTGCCAGCAGCTCAGAACTAGCGAACTCCTACGAGCAGTACTTC
cdr3_aa: CASSSELANSYEQYF

v_call: TRBV18
d_call: TRBD1
j_call: TRBJ2-3
clone_size: NA
cdr3_nt: TGTGCCAGCTCGCCCGGACAGGGAATAGATACGCAGTATTTT
cdr3_aa: CASSPGQGIDTQYF

v_call: TRBV25-1
d_call: NA
j_call: TRBJ2-3
clone_size: many
cdr3_nt: TGTGCCAGCAGTGACTATAGGGGAACAGATACGCAGTATTTT
cdr3_aa: CASSDYRGTDTQYF

v_call: TRBV11-2
d_call: TRBD2
j_call: TRBJ2-1
clone_size: NA
cdr3_nt: TGTGCCAGCAGTCCGACTAGCGGAGCCTACAATGAGCAGTTCTTC
cdr3_aa: CASSPTSGAYNEQFF

v_call: TRBV5-1
d_call: TRBD2
j_call: TRBJ2-7
clone_size: NA
cdr3_nt: TGCGCCAGCAGAGAAACTAGCGGATCTCCGGGGTTGTCCTACGAGCAGTACTTC
cdr3_aa: CASRETSGSPGLSYEQYF

v_call: TRBV30
d_call: TRBD1
j_call: TRBJ2-5
clone_size: NA
cdr3_nt: TGTGCCTGGAGTCCAATATGGACAGGGGGCGCCGGAGAGACCCAGTACTTC
cdr3_aa: CAWSPIWTGGAGETQYF

v_call: TRBV30
d_call: NA
j_call: TRBJ2-1
clone_size: NA
cdr3_nt: TGTGCCTGCCTCCGAGCCCCGTACAATGAGCAGTTCTTC
cdr3_aa: CACLRAPYNEQFF

v_call: TRBV10-1
d_call: TRBD1
j_call: TRBJ2-5
clone_size: NA
cdr3_nt: TGCGCCAGCAGCCTAGGGGGCGGGGAGACCCAGTACTTC
cdr3_aa: CASSLGGGETQYF

v_call: TRBV7-6
d_call: NA
j_call: TRBJ2-3
clone_size: NA
cdr3_nt: TGTGCCAGCAGCTTAGCGCGGACTCCCACAGATACGCAGTATTTT
cdr3_aa: CASSLARTPTDTQYF

v_call: TRBV18
d_call: TRBD1
j_call: TRBJ1-6
clone_size: once
cdr3_nt: TGTGCCAGCTCACGAGAGACAGGGGTGTCCTATAATTCACCCCTCCACTTT
cdr3_aa: CASSRETGVSYNSPLHF

v_call: TRBV27
d_call: TRBD1
j_call: TRBJ1-4
clone_size: once
cdr3_nt: TGTGCCAGCAGGGGGACAGGGTATGAAAAACTGTTTTTT
cdr3_aa: CASRGTGYEKLFF

v_call: TRBV7-2
d_call: NA
j_call: TRBJ2-5
clone_size: NA
cdr3_nt: TGTGCCAGCAGCTTAGTTGGCGGCAGGGCCGGGGAGACCCAGTACTTC
cdr3_aa: CASSLVGGRAGETQYF

v_call: TRBV28
d_call: NA
j_call: TRBJ1-6
clone_size: few
cdr3_nt: TGTGCCAGCAAATCTACAGGGAGCTCCTATAATTCACCCCTCCACTTT
cdr3_aa: CASKSTGSSYNSPLHF

v_call: TRBV7-9
d_call: TRBD2
j_call: TRBJ2-3
clone_size: NA
cdr3_nt: TGTGCCAGCAGCCCATTCGCGGGAGGTCCCACAGATACGCAGTATTTT
cdr3_aa: CASSPFAGGPTDTQYF

v_call: TRBV4-3
d_call: TRBD1
j_call: TRBJ2-7
clone_size: NA
cdr3_nt: TGCGCCAGCAGCCAAGTCATCAGGGGGCAATACGAGCAGTACTTC
cdr3_aa: CASSQVIRGQYEQYF

v_call: TRBV11-2
d_call: NA
j_call: TRBJ2-3
clone_size: once
cdr3_nt: TGTGCCAGCAGCGCCCTAGACGGGACTTATAGGTATTTT
cdr3_aa: CASSALDGTYRYF

v_call: TRBV4-3
d_call: NA
j_call: TRBJ2-1
clone_size: NA
cdr3_nt: TGCGCCAGCAGCCAAGAGCGCGCTACGGGTGAGCAGTTCTTC
cdr3_aa: CASSQERATGEQFF

v_call: TRBV27
d_call: TRBD2
j_call: TRBJ2-3
clone_size: NA
cdr3_nt: TGTGCCAGCAGAGGACTAGCCCATAGCACAGATACGCAGTATTTT
cdr3_aa: CASRGLAHSTDTQYF

v_call: TRBV29-1
d_call: NA
j_call: TRBJ2-2
clone_size: few
cdr3_nt: TGCAGCGTTGAAATTGGCCAGAACACCGGGGAGCTGTTTTTT
cdr3_aa: CSVEIGQNTGELFF

v_call: TRBV6-6
d_call: NA
j_call: TRBJ2-7
clone_size: NA
cdr3_nt: TGTGCCAGCAGTCGCTCCCCCGGGACAACCTACGAGCAGTACTTC
cdr3_aa: CASSRSPGTTYEQYF

v_call: TRBV11-2
d_call: NA
j_call: TRBJ1-3
clone_size: NA
cdr3_nt: TGTGCCAGCAGCTTAGTGGGCCAGTACTCTGGAAACACCATATATTTT
cdr3_aa: CASSLVGQYSGNTIYF

v_call: TRBV6-6
d_call: NA
j_call: TRBJ1-5
clone_size: NA
cdr3_nt: TGTGCCAGCAGCAGTCGCAATCAGCCCCAGCATTTT
cdr3_aa: CASSSRNQPQHF

v_call: TRBV11-1
d_call: NA
j_call: TRBJ2-2
clone_size: once
cdr3_nt: TGTGCCAGCAGCTTGATCTACCTGAACACCGGGGAGCTGTTTTTT
cdr3_aa: CASSLIYLNTGELFF

v_call: TRBV7-9
d_call: NA
j_call: TRBJ1-5
clone_size: NA
cdr3_nt: TGTGCCAGCAGCTTAGAGGGGGGGGATGAAGGGCAGCCCCAGCATTTT
cdr3_aa: CASSLEGGDEGQPQHF

v_call: TRBV11-2
d_call: TRBD1
j_call: TRBJ2-5
clone_size: NA
cdr3_nt: TGTGCCAGCAGCTTAGCAGGGACAGGGGGCCAAGAGACCCAGTACTTC
cdr3_aa: CASSLAGTGGQETQYF

v_call: TRBV5-1
d_call: NA
j_call: TRBJ2-1
clone_size: few
cdr3_nt: TGCGCCAGCAGCTCGATTCCAGCGGGCGAGTACAATGAGCAGTTCTTC
cdr3_aa: CASSSIPAGEYNEQFF

v_call: TRBV12-3/TRBV12-4
d_call: NA
j_call: TRBJ2-2
clone_size: NA
cdr3_nt: TGTGCCAGCAATCAGAACACCGGGGAGCTGTTTTTT
cdr3_aa: CASNQNTGELFF

v_call: TRBV29-1
d_call: TRBD1
j_call: TRBJ1-2
clone_size: NA
cdr3_nt: TGCAGTGTCCCGGGGACAGGGGGCTGGAACTATGGCTACACCTTC
cdr3_aa: CSVPGTGGWNYGYTF

v_call: TRBV9
d_call: TRBD2
j_call: TRBJ2-1
clone_size: NA
cdr3_nt: TGTGCCAGCAGCGACCTCCGAGCGGGAGCTTACAATGAGCAGTTCTTC
cdr3_aa: CASSDLRAGAYNEQFF

v_call: TRBV12-5
d_call: TRBD2
j_call: TRBJ2-2
clone_size: NA
cdr3_nt: TGTGCTAGTGGTTTGGGGGGGGGCGGGGAGCTGTTTTTT
cdr3_aa: CASGLGGGGELFF

v_call: TRBV13
d_call: NA
j_call: TRBJ2-7
clone_size: many
cdr3_nt: TGTGCCAGCAGCTTTCCGACAGAGACCTACGAGCAGTACTTC
cdr3_aa: CASSFPTETYEQYF